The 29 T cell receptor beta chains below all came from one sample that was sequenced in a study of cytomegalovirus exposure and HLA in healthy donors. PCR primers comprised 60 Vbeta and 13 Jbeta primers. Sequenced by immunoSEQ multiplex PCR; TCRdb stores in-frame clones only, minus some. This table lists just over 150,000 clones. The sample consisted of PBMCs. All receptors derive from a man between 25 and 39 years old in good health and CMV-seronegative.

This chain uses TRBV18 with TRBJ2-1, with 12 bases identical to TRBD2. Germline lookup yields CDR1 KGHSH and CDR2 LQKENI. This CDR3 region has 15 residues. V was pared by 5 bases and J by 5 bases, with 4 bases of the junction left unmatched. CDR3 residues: CASSILAGGDNEQFF. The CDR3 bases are TGTGCCAGCTCAATCCTAGCGGGAGGGGACAATGAGCAGTTCTTC.

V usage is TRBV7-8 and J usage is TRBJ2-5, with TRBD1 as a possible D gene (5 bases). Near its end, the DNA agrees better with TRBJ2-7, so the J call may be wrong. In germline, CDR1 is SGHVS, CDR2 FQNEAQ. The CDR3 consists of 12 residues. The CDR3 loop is CASTDNSYEQYF. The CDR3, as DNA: TGTGCCAGTACGGACAATTCCTACGAGCAGTACTTC.

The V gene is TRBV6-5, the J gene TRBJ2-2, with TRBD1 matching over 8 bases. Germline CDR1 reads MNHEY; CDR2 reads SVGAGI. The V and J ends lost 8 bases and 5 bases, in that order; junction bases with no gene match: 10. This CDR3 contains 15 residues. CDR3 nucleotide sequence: TGTGCCAGCCTTCCCGGACAGGGTGAGACCGGGGAGCTGTTTTTT. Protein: CASLPGQGETGELFF.

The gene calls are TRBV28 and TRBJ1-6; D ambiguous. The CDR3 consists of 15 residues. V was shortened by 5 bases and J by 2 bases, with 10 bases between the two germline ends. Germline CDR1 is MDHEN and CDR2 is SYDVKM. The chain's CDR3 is CASSLKLTYNSPLHF. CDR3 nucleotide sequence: TGTGCCAGCAGTCTGAAGCTGACCTATAATTCACCCCTCCACTTT.

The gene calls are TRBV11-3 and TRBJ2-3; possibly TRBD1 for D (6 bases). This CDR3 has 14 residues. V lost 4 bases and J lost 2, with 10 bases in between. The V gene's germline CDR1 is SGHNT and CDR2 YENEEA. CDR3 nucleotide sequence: TGTGCCAGCAGCTCGGACAGAAACACAGATACGCAGTATTTT. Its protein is CASSSDRNTDTQYF.

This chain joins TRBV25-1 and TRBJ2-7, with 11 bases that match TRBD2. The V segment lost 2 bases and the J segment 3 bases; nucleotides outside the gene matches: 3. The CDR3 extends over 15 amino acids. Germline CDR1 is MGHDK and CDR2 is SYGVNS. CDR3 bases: TGTGCCAGCAGTGAACTAGCGGGAGGACACTACGAGCAGTACTTC. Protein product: CASSELAGGHYEQYF.

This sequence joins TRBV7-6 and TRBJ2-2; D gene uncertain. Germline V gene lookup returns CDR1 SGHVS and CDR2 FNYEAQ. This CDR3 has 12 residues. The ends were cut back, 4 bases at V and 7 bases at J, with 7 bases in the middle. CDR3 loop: CASSSYLGELFF. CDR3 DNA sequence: TGTGCCAGCAGCTCTTATCTCGGGGAGCTGTTTTTT.

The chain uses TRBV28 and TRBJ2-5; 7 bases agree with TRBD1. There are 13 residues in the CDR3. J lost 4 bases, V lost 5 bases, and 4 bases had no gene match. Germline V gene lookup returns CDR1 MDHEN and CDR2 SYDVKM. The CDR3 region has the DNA TGTGCCAGCAGTATCCACAGGGGAGAGACCCAGTACTTC. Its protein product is CASSIHRGETQYF.

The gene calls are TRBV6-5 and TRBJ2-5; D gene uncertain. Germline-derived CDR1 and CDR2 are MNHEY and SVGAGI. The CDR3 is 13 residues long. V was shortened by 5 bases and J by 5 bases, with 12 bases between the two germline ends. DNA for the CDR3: TGTGCCAGCAGTGAAGTGCTCGGGGAGACCCAGTACTTC. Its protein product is CASSEVLGETQYF.

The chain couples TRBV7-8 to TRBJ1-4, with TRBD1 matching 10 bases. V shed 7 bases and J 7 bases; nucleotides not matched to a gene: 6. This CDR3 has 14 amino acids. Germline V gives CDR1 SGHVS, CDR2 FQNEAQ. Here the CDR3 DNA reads TGTGCCAGCAAGACAGGGGGCTCGGGTGAAAAACTGTTTTTT. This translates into CASKTGGSGEKLFF.

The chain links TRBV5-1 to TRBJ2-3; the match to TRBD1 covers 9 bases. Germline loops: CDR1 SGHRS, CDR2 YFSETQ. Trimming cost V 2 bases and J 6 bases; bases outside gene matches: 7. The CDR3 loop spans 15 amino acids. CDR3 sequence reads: CASSFLQGADDTQYF. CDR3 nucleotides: TGCGCCAGCAGCTTCTTACAGGGGGCGGATGATACGCAGTATTTT.

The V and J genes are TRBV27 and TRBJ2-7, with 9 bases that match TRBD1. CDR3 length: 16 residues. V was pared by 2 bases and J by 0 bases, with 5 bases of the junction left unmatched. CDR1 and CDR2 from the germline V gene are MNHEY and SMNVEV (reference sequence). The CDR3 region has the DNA TGTGCCAGCAGTTTAGGGCCGGGACAGGGCTCCTACGAGCAGTACTTC. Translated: CASSLGPGQGSYEQYF.

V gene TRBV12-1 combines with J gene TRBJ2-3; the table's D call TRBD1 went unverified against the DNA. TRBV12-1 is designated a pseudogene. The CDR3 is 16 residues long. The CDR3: CASSLPLEAGPDTQYF. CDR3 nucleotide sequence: TGTGCCAGCAGCTTGCCCCTTGAGGCAGGGCCAGATACGCAGTATTTT.

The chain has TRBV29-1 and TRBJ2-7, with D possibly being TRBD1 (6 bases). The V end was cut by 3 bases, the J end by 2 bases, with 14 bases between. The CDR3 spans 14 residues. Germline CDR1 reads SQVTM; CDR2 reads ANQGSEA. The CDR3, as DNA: TGCAGCGTTGAGAGGGGCACAGGGACCTACGAGCAGTACTTC. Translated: CSVERGTGTYEQYF.

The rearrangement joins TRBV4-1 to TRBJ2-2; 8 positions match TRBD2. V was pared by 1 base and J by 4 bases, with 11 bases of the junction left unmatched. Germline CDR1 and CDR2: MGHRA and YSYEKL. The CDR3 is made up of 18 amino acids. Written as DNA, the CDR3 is TGCGCCAGCAGCCAAGCGCCTAGCGGGTTCAGGGGCACCGGGGAGCTGTTTTTT. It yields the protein CASSQAPSGFRGTGELFF.

This CDR3 is CASRLAGGAYEQYF. The CDR3 bases are TGTGCCAGCAGGTTAGCGGGAGGGGCCTACGAGCAGTACTTC. The chain is built from TRBV27 and TRBJ2-7; 11 bases are a match to TRBD2. With 6 bases clipped from V and 2 bases from J, the junction kept 3 bases outside the gene matches. From germline, CDR1 is MNHEY and CDR2 SMNVEV (reference sequence). CDR3 length: 14 amino acids.

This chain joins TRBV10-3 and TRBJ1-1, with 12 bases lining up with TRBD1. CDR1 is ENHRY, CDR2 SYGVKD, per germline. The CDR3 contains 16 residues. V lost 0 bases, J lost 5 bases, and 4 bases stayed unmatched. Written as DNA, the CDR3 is TGTGCCATCAGTGAGTCGGGACAGGGGGCAAGGACTGAAGCTTTCTTT. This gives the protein CAISESGQGARTEAFF.

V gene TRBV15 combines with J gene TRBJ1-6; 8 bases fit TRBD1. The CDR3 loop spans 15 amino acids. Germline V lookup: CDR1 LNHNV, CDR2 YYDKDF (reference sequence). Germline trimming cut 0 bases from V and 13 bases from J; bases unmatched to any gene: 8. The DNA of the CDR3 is TGTGCCACCAGCAGAGATTCCCAGCACAGGGGGCCCCTCCACTTT. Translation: CATSRDSQHRGPLHF.

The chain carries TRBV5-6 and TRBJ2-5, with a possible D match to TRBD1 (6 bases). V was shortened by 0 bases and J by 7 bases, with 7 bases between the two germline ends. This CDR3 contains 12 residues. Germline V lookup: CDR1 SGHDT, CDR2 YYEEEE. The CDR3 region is CASSLGGGTQYF. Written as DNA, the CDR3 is TGTGCCAGCAGCTTGGGAGGGGGGACCCAGTACTTC.

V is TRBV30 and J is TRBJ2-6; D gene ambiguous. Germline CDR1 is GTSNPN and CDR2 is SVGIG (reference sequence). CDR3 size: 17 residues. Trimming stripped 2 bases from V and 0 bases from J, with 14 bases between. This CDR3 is CAWSSMGSFSGANVLTF. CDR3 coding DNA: TGTGCCTGGAGTAGTATGGGCAGCTTCTCTGGGGCCAACGTCCTGACTTTC.

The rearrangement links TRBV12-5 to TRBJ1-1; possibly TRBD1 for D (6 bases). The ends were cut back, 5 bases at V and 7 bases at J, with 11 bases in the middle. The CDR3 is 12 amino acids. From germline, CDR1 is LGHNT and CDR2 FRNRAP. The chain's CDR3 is CASGQPGDEAFF. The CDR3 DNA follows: TGTGCTAGTGGTCAACCAGGGGATGAAGCTTTCTTT.

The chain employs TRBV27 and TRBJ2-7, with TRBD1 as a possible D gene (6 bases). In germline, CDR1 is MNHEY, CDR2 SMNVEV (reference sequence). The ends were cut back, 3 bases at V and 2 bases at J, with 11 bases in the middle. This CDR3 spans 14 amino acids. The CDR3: CASSLDSSTYEQYF. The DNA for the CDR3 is TGTGCCAGCAGTTTGGACAGTTCTACCTACGAGCAGTACTTC.

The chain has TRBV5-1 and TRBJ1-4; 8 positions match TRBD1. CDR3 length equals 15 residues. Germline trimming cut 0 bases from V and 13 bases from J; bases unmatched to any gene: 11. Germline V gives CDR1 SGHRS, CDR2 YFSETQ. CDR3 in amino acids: CASSLAADRAKGLFF. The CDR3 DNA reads TGCGCCAGCAGCTTGGCCGCGGACAGGGCGAAAGGACTGTTTTTT.

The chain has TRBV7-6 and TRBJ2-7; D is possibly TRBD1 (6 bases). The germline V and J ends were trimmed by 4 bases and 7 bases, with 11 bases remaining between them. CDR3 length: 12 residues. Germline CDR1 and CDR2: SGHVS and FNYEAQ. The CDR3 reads CASSSDSGEQYF. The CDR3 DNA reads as TGTGCCAGCAGCTCGGACAGTGGGGAGCAGTACTTC.

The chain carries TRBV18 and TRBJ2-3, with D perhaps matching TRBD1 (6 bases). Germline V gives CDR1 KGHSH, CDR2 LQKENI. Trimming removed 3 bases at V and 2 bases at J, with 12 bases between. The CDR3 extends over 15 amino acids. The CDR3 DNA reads TGTGCCAGCTCACCTCCGGCAGGGGCCACAGATACGCAGTATTTT. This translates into CASSPPAGATDTQYF. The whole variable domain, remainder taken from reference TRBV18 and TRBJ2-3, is NAGVMQNPRHLVRRRGQEARLRCSPMKGHSHVYWYRQLPEEGLKFMVYLQKENIIDESGMPKERFSAEFPKEGPSILRIQQVVRGDSAAYFCASSPPAGATDTQYFGPGTRLTVL.

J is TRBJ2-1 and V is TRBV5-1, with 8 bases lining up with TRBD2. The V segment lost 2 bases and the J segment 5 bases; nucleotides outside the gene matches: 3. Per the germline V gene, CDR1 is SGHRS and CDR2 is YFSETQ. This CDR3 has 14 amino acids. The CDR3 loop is CASSLSGSNNEQFF. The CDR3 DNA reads TGCGCCAGCAGCTTAAGCGGGAGTAACAATGAGCAGTTCTTC.

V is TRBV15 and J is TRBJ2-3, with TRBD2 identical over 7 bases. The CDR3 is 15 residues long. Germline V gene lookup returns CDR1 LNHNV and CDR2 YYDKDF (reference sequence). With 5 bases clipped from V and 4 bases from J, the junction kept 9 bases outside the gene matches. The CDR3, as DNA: TGTGCCACCAGCGGCCCGACTAGCAAATCAGATACGCAGTATTTT. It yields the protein CATSGPTSKSDTQYF. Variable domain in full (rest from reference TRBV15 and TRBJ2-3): DAMVIQNPRYQVTQFGKPVTLSCSQTLNHNVMYWYQQKSSQAPKLLFHYYDKDFNNEADTPDNFQSRRPNTSFCFLDIRSPGLGDTAMYLCATSGPTSKSDTQYFGPGTRLTVL.

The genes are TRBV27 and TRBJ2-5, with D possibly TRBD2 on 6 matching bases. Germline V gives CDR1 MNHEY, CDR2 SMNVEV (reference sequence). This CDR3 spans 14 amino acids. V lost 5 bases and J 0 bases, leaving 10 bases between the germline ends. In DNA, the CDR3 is TGTGCCAGCAGTGGAGGGATCAACCAAGAGACCCAGTACTTC. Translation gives CASSGGINQETQYF.

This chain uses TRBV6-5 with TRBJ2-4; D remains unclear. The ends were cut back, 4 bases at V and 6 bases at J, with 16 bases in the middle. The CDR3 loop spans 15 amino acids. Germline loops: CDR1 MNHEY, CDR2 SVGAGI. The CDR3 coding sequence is TGTGCCAGCAGTTCCCGGTGGTCAACCCCAAACATTCAGTACTTC. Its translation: CASSSRWSTPNIQYF.